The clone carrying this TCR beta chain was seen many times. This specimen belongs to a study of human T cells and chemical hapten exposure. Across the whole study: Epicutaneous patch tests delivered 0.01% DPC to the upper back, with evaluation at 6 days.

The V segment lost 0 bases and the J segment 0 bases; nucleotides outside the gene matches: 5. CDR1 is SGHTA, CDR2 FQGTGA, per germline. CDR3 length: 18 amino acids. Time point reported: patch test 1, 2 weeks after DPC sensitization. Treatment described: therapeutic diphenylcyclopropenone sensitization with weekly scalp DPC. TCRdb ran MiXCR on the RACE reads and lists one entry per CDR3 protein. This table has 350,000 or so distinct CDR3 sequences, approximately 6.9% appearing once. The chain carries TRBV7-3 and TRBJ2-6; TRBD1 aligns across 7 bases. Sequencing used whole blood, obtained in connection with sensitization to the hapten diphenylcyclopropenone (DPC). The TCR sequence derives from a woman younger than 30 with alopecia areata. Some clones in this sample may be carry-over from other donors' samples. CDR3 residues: CASSLTPGQLSGANVLTF. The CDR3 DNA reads TGTGCCAGCAGCTTAACCCCGGGACAGCTCTCTGGGGCCAACGTCCTGACTTTC.